There are many counts of the clone carrying this TCR beta chain. Its antigen is undetermined. The data stem from a study of regulatory T cells in long-lasting Graves disease. Library construction for TCR beta used iRepertoire HTBI primers and Arm-PCR of CDR3 regions. One entry per CDR3 protein, called by TCRdb with MiXCR from the multiplex PCR reads. The sample gives around 400,000 distinct CDR3 sequences, roughly 16% of which show up once; about 24% is in the top ten. Findings and caveats of the study: A limited number of samples was an acknowledged limitation. Public clonotype sharing was higher in persistent than newly diagnosed patients. Persistent disease samples used TRBV28, TRBJ1-2 and TRBJ2-5 preferentially.

Time point described: newly diagnosed GD, antithyroid drugs for less than 3 months. PBMCs provided the RNA from which the TCR library was made. J gave up 0 bases and V 0 bases, and 11 bases lay outside the gene matches. This CDR3 has 19 residues. Germline V gives CDR1 SGHTA, CDR2 FQGNSA. The sequence derives from a female donor with Graves disease. The starting material was peripheral blood mononuclear cells (PBMCs), obtained at new diagnosis, from a patient treated with antithyroid drugs. The chain is built from TRBV7-2 and TRBJ2-3; 8 bases map to TRBD2. DNA of the CDR3: TGTGCCAGCAGCTTAGCTGTTCTCCTAGCGGGTATTAGCACAGATACGCAGTATTTT. As protein: CASSLAVLLAGISTDTQYF.